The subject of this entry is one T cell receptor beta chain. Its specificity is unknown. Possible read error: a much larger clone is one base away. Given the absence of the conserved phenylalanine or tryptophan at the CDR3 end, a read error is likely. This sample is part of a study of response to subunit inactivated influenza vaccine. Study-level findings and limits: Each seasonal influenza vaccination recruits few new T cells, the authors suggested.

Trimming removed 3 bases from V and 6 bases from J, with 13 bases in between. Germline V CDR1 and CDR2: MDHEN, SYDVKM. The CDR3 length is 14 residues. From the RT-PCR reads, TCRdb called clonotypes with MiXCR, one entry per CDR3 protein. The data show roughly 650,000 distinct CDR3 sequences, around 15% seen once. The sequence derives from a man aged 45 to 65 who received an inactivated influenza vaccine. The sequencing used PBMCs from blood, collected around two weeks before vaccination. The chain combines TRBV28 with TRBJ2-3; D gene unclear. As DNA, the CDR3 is TGTGCCAGCAGTTTTGAGACTGTCCGGGATACGCAGTATTTA. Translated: CASSFETVRDTQYL.